These 20 T cell receptor beta chains share one sample of origin, sequenced in a study of T cells in Graves' hyperthyroidism and ophthalmopathy. TCR beta CDR3 regions were amplified from RNA. Carried out on the TCR CDR3, a first-round RT-PCR used the HTBI primer set. Each CDR3 protein is one row after TCRdb ran MiXCR on the multiplex PCR reads. There are approximately 480,000 distinct CDR3 sequences in the sample; around 20% occur only once, and less than 30% lies in the top ten. The sample was blood. These receptors all come from a man between 18 and 29 years old with Graves' hyperthyroidism.

This clonotype was seen ten or more times. The chain recombines TRBV6-1 with TRBJ1-3, with D unresolved. The V gene's germline CDR1 is MNHNS and CDR2 SASEGT. Trimming took 6 bases from V and 2 from J, leaving 14 bases between them. CDR3 size: 15 residues. The CDR3 region is CASREMRLPGNTIYF. Here the CDR3 DNA reads TGTGCCAGCAGGGAGATGAGGCTGCCTGGAAACACCATATATTTT.

This clonotype was seen ten or more times. The chain carries TRBV12-3 or TRBV12-4 and TRBJ1-6; D is unclear. The CDR3 has 16 residues. V was shortened by 6 bases and J by 6 bases, with 18 bases between the two germline ends. The DNA for the CDR3 is TGTGCCAGCAGCCTTAGTGGGCCTGCGGGTAATTCACCCCTCCACTTT. Encoded protein: CASSLSGPAGNSPLHF.

Ten or more counts support this clonotype. The chain is built from TRBV7-2 and TRBJ1-1; D ambiguous. V lost 6 bases and J 4 bases, leaving 12 bases between the germline ends. Germline values: CDR1 SGHTA, CDR2 FQGNSA. The CDR3 contains 13 residues. For the CDR3, the DNA is TGTGCCAGCAGTTCAGTATTGGCCACTGAAGCTTTCTTT. This sequence encodes CASSSVLATEAFF.

This clonotype has ten or more counts. The genes are TRBV20-1 and TRBJ1-5; D remains ambiguous. Deletions cut 6 bases from V and 2 bases from J, with 11 bases between. Germline assignment: CDR1 DFQATT and CDR2 SNEGSKA (reference sequence). This CDR3 comprises 13 residues. CDR3 coding DNA: TGCAGTGCCGCTCACAGTGGCAATCAGCCCCAGCATTTT. It encodes CSAAHSGNQPQHF.

Many counts were recorded for this clonotype. This chain connects TRBV5-1 to TRBJ1-1, with 7 bases that match TRBD1. The CDR3 is made up of 15 amino acids. The germline V gene encodes CDR1 SGHRS and CDR2 YFSETQ. V dropped 5 bases and J dropped 0; count of bases not matched to a gene: 7. This chain's CDR3 is CASRYSGGLNTEAFF. DNA of the CDR3: TGCGCCAGCAGATATTCAGGGGGTTTGAACACTGAAGCTTTCTTT. The variable domain in full, completed from reference TRBV5-1 and TRBJ1-1, reads KAGVTQTPRYLIKTRGQQVTLSCSPISGHRSVSWYQQTPGQGLQFLFEYFSETQRNKGNFPGRFSGRQFSNSRSEMNVSTLELGDSALYLCASRYSGGLNTEAFFGQGTRLTVV.

V gene TRBV2 combines with J gene TRBJ1-1; D gene ambiguous. This CDR3 region has 14 residues. V lost 1 base to trimming and J lost 5 bases, with 11 bases between them. CDR1 and CDR2 from the germline V gene are SNHLY and FYNNEI. The CDR3 here is CASSEGGRLTEAFF. The CDR3, as DNA: TGTGCCAGCAGTGAAGGGGGTCGCTTGACTGAAGCTTTCTTT.

A word on this clonotype: With a much larger clone just one base away, this may be a read error. The conserved final phenylalanine or tryptophan is absent from the CDR3, which likely points to a read error. V is TRBV19 and J is TRBJ1-1, with unresolved D. The CDR3 extends over 15 amino acids. V lost 3 bases and J lost 0, with 11 bases in between. In germline, CDR1 is LNHDA, CDR2 SQIVND (reference sequence). The CDR3 loop reads CASSIGQIMNTEAFL. The DNA for the CDR3 is TGTGCCAGTAGTATTGGGCAAATCATGAACACTGAAGCTTTCTTG.

V usage is TRBV19 and J usage is TRBJ2-2; 7 nucleotides agree with TRBD1. The CDR3 is 16 amino acids. The V gene's germline CDR1 is LNHDA and CDR2 SQIVND (reference sequence). V dropped 3 bases and J dropped 4; count of bases not matched to a gene: 8. DNA for the CDR3: TGTGCCAGTAGTATCCCAAGGGGGCTTGGCACCGGGGAGCTGTTTTTT. It yields the protein CASSIPRGLGTGELFF. The full variable domain, with the rest looked up from reference TRBV19 and TRBJ2-2, is DGGITQSPKYLFRKEGQNVTLSCEQNLNHDAMYWYRQDPGQGLRLIYYSQIVNDFQKGDIAEGYSVSREKKESFPLTVTSAQKNPTAFYLCASSIPRGLGTGELFFGEGSRLTVL.

This clonotype was found many times. V usage is TRBV5-1 and J usage is TRBJ2-4; 11 bases align to TRBD1. CDR1 is SGHRS, CDR2 YFSETQ, per germline. V shed 3 bases, J shed 2 bases, and the junction held 10 bases outside the gene matches. The CDR3 covers 18 residues. The CDR3 bases are TGCGCCAGCAGCTGGGCTCCCGGACAGGGGGCTACCAAAAACATTCAGTACTTC. Translated: CASSWAPGQGATKNIQYF.

This clonotype has more than one count but fewer than ten. The chain couples TRBV11-2 to TRBJ2-2; perhaps TRBD2 as D (6 bases). Germline assignment: CDR1 SGHAT and CDR2 FQNNGV. The germline V and J ends were trimmed by 2 bases and 3 bases, with 10 bases remaining between them. This CDR3 region has 15 residues. The CDR3 loop is CASSLLGGDTGELFF. CDR3 coding DNA: TGTGCCAGCAGCTTATTAGGAGGGGACACCGGGGAGCTGTTTTTT.

This clonotype was seen at least ten times. The limits of the CDR3 on the DNA are not certain, so only TCRdb's listed CDR3 is given. The chain recombines TRBV7-6 with TRBJ2-2; the table's D call, TRBD1, was not checked against the DNA. Germline-derived CDR1 and CDR2 are SGHVS and FNYEAQ. The CDR3 adds up to 14 amino acids, both ends counted. CDR3 sequence: CASSFGQGTGELFF.

At least ten counts were recorded for this clonotype. J is TRBJ2-7 and V is TRBV27; a possible D gene is TRBD2 (7 bases). Trimming pared 0 bases from V and 4 bases from J, leaving 19 bases between. The CDR3 has 17 amino acids. Germline V gene data show CDR1 as MNHEY and CDR2 as SMNVEV (reference sequence). CDR3 sequence reads: CASSLSASGGGGYEQYF. CDR3 DNA sequence: TGTGCCAGCAGTTTATCGGCCAGTGGAGGGGGAGGGTACGAGCAGTACTTC.

In its sample, this clonotype was seen many times. This chain links TRBV24-1 with TRBJ1-1, with D possibly matching TRBD1 (5 bases). The CDR3 totals 14 residues. The V end lost 7 bases, the J end lost 0 bases, and 11 bases lay between the germline ends. From germline, CDR1 is KGHDR and CDR2 SFDVKD. The CDR3 loop is CATRPGTVNTEAFF. DNA for the CDR3: TGTGCCACCAGACCTGGGACGGTGAACACTGAAGCTTTCTTT.

This clonotype was seen ten or more times. This rearrangement joins TRBV13 to TRBJ1-2; the D gene is possibly TRBD1 (6 bases). Trimming took off 10 bases at V and 0 bases at J, with 18 bases between the two ends. The CDR3 has 15 amino acids. The germline V gene encodes CDR1 PRHDT and CDR2 FYEKMQ (reference sequence). For the CDR3, the DNA is TGTGCCACTCCGGACAGTCCTCTAGCTAACTATGGCTACACCTTC. Residues: CATPDSPLANYGYTF.

This clonotype appeared a single time. The gene calls are TRBV6-1 and TRBJ1-2; D might be TRBD1 (6 bases). Germline values: CDR1 MNHNS, CDR2 SASEGT. This CDR3 is 14 amino acids long. V gave up 6 bases and J gave up 4 bases, with 15 bases separating them. CDR3 DNA sequence: TGTGCCAGCAGACCCGAACAGGGTCCCTATGGCTACACCTTC. Its protein product is CASRPEQGPYGYTF.

This clonotype was picked up many times. The V and J genes are TRBV19 and TRBJ1-2, with 7 bases fitting TRBD1. CDR1 LNHDA and CDR2 SQIVND come from the germline V gene (reference sequence). V shed 6 bases, J shed 8 bases, and the junction held 6 bases outside the gene matches. This CDR3 is 12 amino acids long. The DNA of the CDR3 is TGTGCCAGTAGAGGGAACAGGGGAGGCTACACCTTC. This gives the protein CASRGNRGGYTF.

The genes are TRBV7-6 and TRBJ2-5, with a possible D match to TRBD1 (5 bases). Germline CDR1 and CDR2: SGHVS and FNYEAQ. This CDR3 is 15 amino acids long. The V gene lost 5 bases and the J gene lost 5 bases, with 18 bases spanning the gap. The CDR3 is CASSNRGQGRETQYF. The CDR3 coding sequence is TGTGCCAGCAGCAACAGAGGTCAGGGTAGGGAGACCCAGTACTTC.

This clonotype was seen at least ten times. This chain links TRBV5-1 with TRBJ1-1; D might be TRBD1 (6 bases). CDR3 length: 15 amino acids. The germline CDR1 and CDR2 sequences are SGHRS and YFSETQ. Trimming removed 3 bases from V and 1 base from J, with 13 bases in between. CDR3: CASSSPGHSNTEAFF. The CDR3 coding sequence is TGCGCCAGCAGCTCCCCGGGACACTCGAACACTGAAGCTTTCTTT.

V is TRBV7-2 and J is TRBJ2-2; D gene unclear. The V and J ends lost 7 bases and 0 bases respectively, with 9 bases between them. The CDR3 totals 14 residues. CDR1 and CDR2 (germline): SGHTA, FQGNSA. CDR3 in DNA: TGTGCCAGCACCAGATATGCGAACACCGGGGAGCTGTTTTTT. Encoded protein: CASTRYANTGELFF.

This chain joins TRBV5-1 and TRBJ2-5, with 11 bases fitting TRBD2. V trimming: 3 bases; J trimming: 4 bases; junction bases outside the gene matches: 5. The CDR3 contains 15 residues. CDR1 and CDR2 (germline): SGHRS, YFSETQ. The CDR3 reads CASSSPLAGGETQYF. CDR3 DNA sequence: TGCGCCAGCAGCTCTCCCCTAGCGGGAGGAGAGACCCAGTACTTC.